This section outlines one TCR beta chain sequence together with its context. Sequenced by immunoSEQ multiplex PCR; TCRdb stores in-frame clones only, minus some. Of approximately 73,000 clones listed, over 80% are singletons. These data originate in a study of T cell responses to AZD1222 COVID-19 vaccine. This clonotype was sampled from an adult in good health. The input for sequencing was peripheral blood, taken on day 0 of AZD1222 vaccination.

DNA of the CDR3: TGCAGCGTCCAAGGACAGGGTCGGGATCAGCCCCAGCATTTT. Encoded protein: CSVQGQGRDQPQHF. The genes are TRBV29-1 and TRBJ1-5, with 8 nucleotides matching TRBD1. This CDR3 region has 14 residues. The germline gives CDR1 SQVTM, CDR2 ANQGSEA. With 6 bases clipped from V and 5 bases from J, the junction kept 9 bases outside the gene matches.